This paragraph covers one T cell receptor beta chain sequence. The ends were cut back, 4 bases at V and 6 bases at J, with 13 bases in the middle. Germline CDR1 SNHLY, CDR2 FYNNEI. This CDR3 spans 14 amino acids. This entry belongs to a study of shared clonotypes between healthy human individuals. Using immunoSEQ multiplex PCR, the repertoire was profiled, and TCRdb retains in-frame clones only, with some absent. This table holds about 770,000 clones, 72% found once. This clonotype originated in a woman aged 25 to 39 in good health. The genes are TRBV2 and TRBJ2-1, with a weak D call TRBD2 (6 bases). Input material: memory CD4+ T cells sorted from blood. The subset: CD45RA-negative fraction. The chain's CDR3 is CASSVSSASNEQFF. The CDR3 DNA reads as TGTGCCAGCAGTGTTTCTAGCGCCAGCAATGAGCAGTTCTTC.